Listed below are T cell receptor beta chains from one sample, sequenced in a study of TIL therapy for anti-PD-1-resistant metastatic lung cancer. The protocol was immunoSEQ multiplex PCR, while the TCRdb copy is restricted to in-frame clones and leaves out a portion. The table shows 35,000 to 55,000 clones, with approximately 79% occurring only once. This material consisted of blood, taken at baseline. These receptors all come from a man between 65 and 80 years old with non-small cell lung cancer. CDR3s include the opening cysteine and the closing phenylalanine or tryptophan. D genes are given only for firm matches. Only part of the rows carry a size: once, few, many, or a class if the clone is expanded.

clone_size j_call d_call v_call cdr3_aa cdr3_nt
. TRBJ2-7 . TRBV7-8 CASSLARYDVRDIYEQYF TGTGCCAGCAGCTTAGCGCGGTACGATGTTCGGGACATCTACGAGCAGTACTTC
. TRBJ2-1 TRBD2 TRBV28 CASSPGLAGGRGEQFF TGTGCCAGCAGTCCGGGACTAGCGGGAGGCCGGGGTGAGCAGTTCTTC
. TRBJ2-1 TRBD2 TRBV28 CASRGTSGRNEQFF TGTGCCAGCCGGGGGACTAGCGGGAGAAATGAGCAGTTCTTC
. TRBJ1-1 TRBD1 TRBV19 CASSGGQDTEAFF TGTGCCAGTAGTGGTGGACAGGACACTGAAGCTTTCTTT
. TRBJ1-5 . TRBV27 CASKFKWTNSNQPQHF TGTGCCAGCAAGTTTAAATGGACAAACAGCAATCAGCCCCAGCATTTT
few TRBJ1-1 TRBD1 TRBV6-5 CASSERQGHTEAFF TGTGCCAGCAGCGAGCGACAGGGGCACACTGAAGCTTTCTTT
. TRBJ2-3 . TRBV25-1 CASITSSGVDTQYF TGTGCCAGCATCACCTCCAGCGGTGTAGATACGCAGTATTTT
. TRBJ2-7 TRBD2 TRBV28 CASSSMTSGRSYEQYF TGTGCCAGCAGTAGTATGACTAGCGGGAGATCATACGAGCAGTACTTC
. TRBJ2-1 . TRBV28 CASRPGTNNNEQFF TGTGCCAGCAGGCCCGGGACAAACAACAATGAGCAGTTCTTC
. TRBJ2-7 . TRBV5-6 CASSFGHPYEQYF TGTGCCAGCAGCTTCGGTCACCCCTACGAGCAGTACTTC
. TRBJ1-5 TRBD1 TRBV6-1 CASSDPWTGANQPQHF TGTGCCAGCAGTGACCCATGGACAGGGGCGAATCAGCCCCAGCATTTT
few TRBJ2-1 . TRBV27 CASVPAGSYNEQFF TGTGCCAGCGTTCCGGCTGGATCCTACAATGAGCAGTTCTTC
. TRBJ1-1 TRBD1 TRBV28 CASRLRGQGGKNTEAFF TGTGCCAGCAGGTTAAGGGGACAGGGGGGTAAGAACACTGAAGCTTTCTTT
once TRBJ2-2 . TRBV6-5 CASMGGQMNTGELFF TGTGCCAGCATGGGGGGGCAGATGAACACCGGGGAGCTGTTTTTT
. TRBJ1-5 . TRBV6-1 CASSGDSNQPQHF TGTGCCAGCAGCGGAGATAGCAATCAGCCCCAGCATTTT
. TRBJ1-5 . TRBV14 CASSQGLESTWHF TGTGCCAGCAGCCAAGGGTTGGAATCAACCTGGCATTTT
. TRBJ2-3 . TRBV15 CATSSFSGADTQYF TGTGCCACCAGCAGTTTTAGCGGTGCAGATACGCAGTATTTT
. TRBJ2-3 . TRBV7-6 CASKGEGLADTQYF TGTGCCAGCAAGGGGGAGGGCCTGGCAGATACGCAGTATTTT
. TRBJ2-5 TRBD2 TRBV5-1 CASTPRASGSGSTETQYF TGCGCCAGCACCCCGAGGGCTAGCGGGAGCGGCTCGACAGAGACCCAGTACTTC
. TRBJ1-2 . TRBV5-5 CASSLGPSTSGYTF TGTGCCAGCAGCTTGGGTCCGTCGACCAGTGGCTACACCTTC
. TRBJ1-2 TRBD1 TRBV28 CASSSTGGDYGYTF TGTGCCAGCAGTTCGACAGGGGGCGACTATGGCTACACCTTC
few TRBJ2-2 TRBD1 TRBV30 CAWNLGQGITGELFF TGTGCCTGGAATTTAGGACAGGGTATCACCGGGGAGCTGTTTTTT
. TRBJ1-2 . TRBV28 CASNDRINYGYTF TGTGCCAGCAACGACAGGATCAACTATGGCTACACCTTC
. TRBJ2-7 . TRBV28 CASIGGSYEQYF TGTGCCAGCATTGGCGGATCCTACGAGCAGTACTTC
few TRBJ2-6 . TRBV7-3 CASSLQSGANVLTF TGTGCCAGCAGCTTACAGTCTGGGGCCAACGTCCTGACTTTC
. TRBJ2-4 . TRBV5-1 CASSFGGAKNIQYF TGCGCCAGCAGCTTTGGCGGAGCCAAAAACATTCAGTACTTC
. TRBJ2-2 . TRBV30 CAWRQGLVTGELFF TGTGCCTGGAGACAGGGACTGGTTACCGGGGAGCTGTTTTTT